Following are 15 T cell receptor beta chains from one sample sequenced in a study of blood T cell repertoires in COVID-19 (dated by TCRdb to about 2020). Libraries were prepared through the immunoSEQ multiplex PCR assay. This immuneACCESS table, as held by TCRdb, lists in-frame sequences with V and J called but not all clones. Of the missing ones, under half trace to an unresolved V gene in checked studies; the others have no known cause. The sample includes 150,000 to 200,000 clones, with around 90% observed a single time. Of the sample, nearly 0.55% is held by the ten largest clones. The sample comprised peripheral blood. These receptors were collected from a man aged 45-65 years with acute or convalescent COVID-19.

The rearrangement links TRBV6-1 to TRBJ2-5, with D maybe TRBD1 (6 bases). The CDR3 sequence is 13 residues long. Germline V gene data show CDR1 as MNHNS and CDR2 as SASEGT. V dropped 3 bases and J dropped 4 bases, with 9 bases sitting between them. The CDR3 bases are TGTGCCAGCAGTGAGAACAGGGCAGAGACCCAGTACTTC. Its translation: CASSENRAETQYF.

J is TRBJ1-2 and V is TRBV5-6; perhaps TRBD1 as D (5 bases). The length of the CDR3 is 14 residues. Germline CDR1 is SGHDT and CDR2 is YYEEEE. V was pared by 5 bases and J by 4 bases, with 15 bases between. The CDR3 DNA reads TGTGCCAGCAGAAACAGGCTATTGATCTATGGCTACACCTTC. Translated, it gives CASRNRLLIYGYTF. The whole variable domain, remainder taken from reference TRBV5-6 and TRBJ1-2, is DAGVTQSPTHLIKTRGQQVTLRCSPKSGHDTVSWYQQALGQGPQFIFQYYEEEERQRGNFPDRFSGHQFPNYSSELNVNALLLGDSALYLCASRNRLLIYGYTFGSGTRLTVV.

This chain joins TRBV18 and TRBJ1-5; D remains unclear. V lost 1 base and J 0 bases, leaving 10 bases between the germline ends. The CDR3 spans 16 residues. Germline V gene lookup returns CDR1 KGHSH and CDR2 LQKENI. This CDR3 reads CASSPRLTNSNQPQHF. The CDR3 DNA is TGTGCCAGCTCACCACGGCTTACAAATAGCAATCAGCCCCAGCATTTT.

This clone was found once. The rearrangement uses TRBV11-2 and TRBJ2-2; 13 bases match TRBD2. Looked up from germline, CDR1 is SGHAT and CDR2 is FQNNGV. The CDR3 loop spans 16 amino acids. Trimming at V came to 1 base and at J to 5 bases, leaving 1 base not matched to a gene. In nucleotides, the CDR3 is TGTGCCAGCAGCTTAGCACTAGCGGGAGGGACCGGGGAGCTGTTTTTT. The encoded protein is CASSLALAGGTGELFF.

The chain is built from TRBV7-9 and TRBJ1-2; 9 bases are a match to TRBD1. The germline gives CDR1 SEHNR, CDR2 FQNEAQ (reference sequence). The CDR3 is 13 residues long. Unmatched junction bases numbered 6, after V lost 6 bases and J lost 7 bases. For the CDR3, the DNA is TGTGCCAGCAGTGCTACAGGGGGCTCTGGCTACACCTTC. Protein product: CASSATGGSGYTF.

The V and J genes are TRBV30 and TRBJ1-1; D may be TRBD1 (5 bases). Germline V CDR1 and CDR2: GTSNPN, SVGIG (reference sequence). V lost 0 bases and J 7 bases, leaving 9 bases between the germline ends. This CDR3 is 12 amino acids long. CDR3 loop: CAWSVQTVEAFF. CDR3 nucleotides: TGTGCCTGGAGTGTCCAGACAGTTGAAGCTTTCTTT.

CDR3 residues: CARQYYEQYF. CDR3 DNA: TGCGCCAGACAGTACTACGAGCAGTACTTC. This chain connects TRBV23-1 to TRBJ2-7; D remains unclear. TRBV23-1 carries the ORF label, with uncertain function. The germline V and J ends were trimmed by 9 bases and 3 bases, with 6 bases remaining between them. The CDR3 spans 10 residues.

The V call is TRBV6-2 or TRBV6-3, the J call TRBJ2-1; D is undetermined. V lost 6 bases to trimming and J lost 0 bases, with 15 bases between them. The germline gives CDR1 MNHEY, CDR2 SVGEGT. The CDR3 covers 16 residues. DNA for the CDR3: TGTGCCAGCAGCCCCAGACGGTGGAGCTCCTACAATGAGCAGTTCTTC. The encoded protein is CASSPRRWSSYNEQFF.

The chain links TRBV6-5 to TRBJ2-4, with 7 bases aligning to TRBD1. The V and J ends lost 4 bases and 4 bases, in that order; junction bases with no gene match: 4. This CDR3 has 14 residues. Germline V gene lookup returns CDR1 MNHEY and CDR2 SVGAGI. CDR3 amino acids: CASSSRQGKNIQYF. For the CDR3, the DNA is TGTGCCAGCAGTTCCCGACAGGGAAAAAACATTCAGTACTTC.

The chain recombines TRBV7-3 with TRBJ2-1, with D possibly matching TRBD2 (5 bases). V was pared by 2 bases and J by 8 bases, with 28 bases between. Germline-derived CDR1 and CDR2 are SGHTA and FQGTGA. The CDR3 covers 19 residues. The CDR3 here is CASSLWSPFQAPGSDEQFF. The CDR3 nucleotides read TGTGCCAGCAGCTTATGGTCCCCCTTCCAGGCGCCGGGGAGCGATGAGCAGTTCTTC.

The chain joins TRBV7-8 to TRBJ2-1; the D gene is possibly TRBD2 (7 bases). With 1 base removed from V and 3 bases from J, the gap between germline ends came to 16 bases. Germline CDR1 SGHVS, CDR2 FQNEAQ. The CDR3 has 17 amino acids. The CDR3 DNA reads as TGTGCCAGCAGCTTAGTGAGGGGGGGGTCCTACTACAATGAGCAGTTCTTC. Its translation is CASSLVRGGSYYNEQFF.

This chain connects TRBV19 to TRBJ1-1; D is perhaps TRBD1 (6 bases). V was clipped by 4 bases and J by 0 bases, with 12 bases between them. Germline CDR1 is LNHDA and CDR2 is SQIVND (reference sequence). The CDR3 length is 15 residues. CDR3 bases: TGTGCCAGTAGTAACCAGGGGCCAATGAACACTGAAGCTTTCTTT. Translating it yields CASSNQGPMNTEAFF.

The V and J genes are TRBV5-1 and TRBJ2-2; TRBD1 agrees at 10 bases. The J segment lost 6 bases and the V segment lost 5 bases, leaving 13 bases of the junction unmatched. CDR3 length equals 17 residues. Germline CDR1 and CDR2: SGHRS and YFSETQ. The CDR3 reads CASRSRDRGFGSGELFF. The CDR3 DNA sequence: TGCGCCAGCAGAAGCCGGGACAGGGGATTTGGTTCCGGGGAGCTGTTTTTT. Filled out from reference TRBV5-1 and TRBJ2-2, the complete variable domain reads KAGVTQTPRYLIKTRGQQVTLSCSPISGHRSVSWYQQTPGQGLQFLFEYFSETQRNKGNFPGRFSGRQFSNSRSEMNVSTLELGDSALYLCASRSRDRGFGSGELFFGEGSRLTVL.

The V gene is TRBV24-1, the J gene TRBJ1-1; unclear D gene. The CDR3 runs to 12 residues. Per the germline V gene, CDR1 is KGHDR and CDR2 is SFDVKD. V was clipped by 5 bases and J by 3 bases, with 6 bases between them. The CDR3 loop reads CATSASDTEAFF. In DNA form, the CDR3 reads TGTGCCACCAGTGCCTCGGACACTGAAGCTTTCTTT.

V and J are TRBV10-3 and TRBJ2-7, with TRBD1 matching 11 bases. J lost 0 bases, V lost 3 bases, and 1 base had no gene match. CDR1 is ENHRY and CDR2 is SYGVKD in the germline V gene. CDR3 length equals 15 residues. CDR3 nucleotide sequence: TGTGCCATCAGTGACGGGACAGGGGGCTCCTACGAGCAGTACGTC. It specifies CAISDGTGGSYEQYV.